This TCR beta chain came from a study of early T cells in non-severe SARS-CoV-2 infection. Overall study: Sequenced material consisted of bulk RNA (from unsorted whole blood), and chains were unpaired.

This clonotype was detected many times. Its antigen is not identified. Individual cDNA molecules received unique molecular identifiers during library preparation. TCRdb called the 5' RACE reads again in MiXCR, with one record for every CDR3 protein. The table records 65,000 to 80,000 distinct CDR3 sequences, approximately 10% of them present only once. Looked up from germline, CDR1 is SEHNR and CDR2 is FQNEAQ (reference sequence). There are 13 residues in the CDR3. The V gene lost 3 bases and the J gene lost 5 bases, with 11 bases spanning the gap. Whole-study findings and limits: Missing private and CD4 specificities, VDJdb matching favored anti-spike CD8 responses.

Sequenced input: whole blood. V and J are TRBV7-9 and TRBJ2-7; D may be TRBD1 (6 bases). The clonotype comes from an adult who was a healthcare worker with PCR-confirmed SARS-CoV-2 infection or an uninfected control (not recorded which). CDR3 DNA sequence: TGTGCCAGCAGCTTGGCAGGGGACCACGAGCAGTACTTC. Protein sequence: CASSLAGDHEQYF.